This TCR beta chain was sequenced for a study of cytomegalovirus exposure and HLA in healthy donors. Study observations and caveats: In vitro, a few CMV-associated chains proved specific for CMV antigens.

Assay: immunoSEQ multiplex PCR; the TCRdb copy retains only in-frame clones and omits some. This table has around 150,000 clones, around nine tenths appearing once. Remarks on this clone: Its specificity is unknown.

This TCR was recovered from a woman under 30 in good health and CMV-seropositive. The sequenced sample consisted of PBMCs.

The CDR3 sequence is CASSQDSSGNEQYF. CDR3 in DNA: TGCGCCAGCAGCCAAGACTCTTCCGGGAACGAGCAGTACTTC. The chain joins TRBV4-3 to TRBJ2-7; D possibly corresponds to TRBD2 (5 bases). The V and J ends lost 0 bases and 5 bases respectively, with 11 bases between them. Germline values: CDR1 LGHNA, CDR2 YSLEER. This CDR3 region has 14 residues.